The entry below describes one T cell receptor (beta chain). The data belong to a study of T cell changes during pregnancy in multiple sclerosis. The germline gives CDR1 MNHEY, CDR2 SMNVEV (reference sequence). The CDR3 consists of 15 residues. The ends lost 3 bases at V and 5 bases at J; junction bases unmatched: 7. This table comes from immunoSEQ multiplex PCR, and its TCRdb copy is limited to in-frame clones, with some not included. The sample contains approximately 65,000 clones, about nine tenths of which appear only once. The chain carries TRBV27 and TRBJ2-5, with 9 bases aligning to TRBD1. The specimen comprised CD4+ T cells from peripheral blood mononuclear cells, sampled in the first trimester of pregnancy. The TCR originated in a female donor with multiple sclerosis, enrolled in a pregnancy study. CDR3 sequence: CASSLTTGGRETQYF. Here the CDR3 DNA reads TGTGCCAGCAGTTTGACAACAGGGGGCAGGGAGACCCAGTACTTC.